Listed below are T cell receptor beta chains from one sample, sequenced in a study of siplizumab effects on memory and regulatory T cells. The assay was immunoSEQ multiplex PCR, and TCRdb's table has in-frame clones only and misses some. The repertoire holds roughly 70,000 clones, with about 92% as singletons. Material: CD8+ T cells sorted from blood. These receptors all stem from a human donor in good health. CDR3s include the opening cysteine and the closing phenylalanine or tryptophan. D genes are given only for firm matches. A clone size is listed for some rows: how often the clone was seen (once, few, many), or a class if it is expanded.

d_gene	v_gene	j_gene	abundance	CDR3aa	CDR3nt
-	TRBV30	TRBJ2-3	-	CAWNIQTDTQYF	TGTGCCTGGAATATTCAGACAGATACGCAGTATTTT
-	TRBV29-1	TRBJ2-7	few	CSVEGGDDLYEQYF	TGCAGCGTTGAAGGCGGCGACGACCTCTACGAGCAGTACTTC
-	TRBV30	TRBJ1-6	few	CAWRRISPLHF	TGTGCCTGGAGGCGCATTTCACCCCTCCACTTT
-	TRBV5-4	TRBJ1-1	once	CASSTAGIMNTEAFF	TGTGCCAGCAGCACCGCCGGGATCATGAACACTGAAGCTTTCTTT
-	TRBV5-1	TRBJ1-2	once	CASSQEPGQQNYGYTF	TGCGCCAGCAGCCAAGAACCGGGACAACAAAACTATGGCTACACCTTC
-	TRBV6-1	TRBJ1-1	-	CASNRAGLFNTEAFF	TGTGCCAGCAACAGGGCAGGGTTGTTTAACACTGAAGCTTTCTTT
TRBD1	TRBV10-3	TRBJ2-3	-	CAISAGGETDTQYF	TGTGCCATCAGCGCAGGGGGCGAAACAGATACGCAGTATTTT
-	TRBV4-1	TRBJ1-2	-	CASSQDRGAYYGYTF	TGCGCCAGCAGCCAAGACCGGGGGGCCTACTATGGCTACACCTTC
-	TRBV29-1	TRBJ2-1	-	CSVEEGDSGTLSSYNEQFF	TGCAGCGTTGAAGAGGGGGACTCAGGGACCCTCAGCTCCTACAATGAGCAGTTCTTC
-	TRBV4-1	TRBJ1-4	-	CASSQDGDTNEKLFF	TGCGCCAGCAGCCAAGATGGGGACACTAATGAAAAACTGTTTTTT
TRBD1	TRBV28	TRBJ1-5	-	CASSLGQGREPQHF	TGTGCCAGCAGTTTAGGACAGGGGCGGGAGCCCCAGCATTTT
TRBD1	TRBV30	TRBJ1-6	-	CAWSVGTENSPLHF	TGTGCCTGGAGTGTGGGGACAGAGAATTCACCCCTCCACTTT
-	TRBV5-4	TRBJ1-2	-	CASSLVQPNYGYTF	TGTGCCAGCAGCTTGGTCCAGCCTAACTATGGCTACACCTTC
-	TRBV6-4	TRBJ1-5	few	CATGSNRTLEGPQHF	TGTGCCACCGGTTCGAATAGGACCCTCGAAGGGCCCCAGCATTTT
TRBD2	TRBV27	TRBJ2-7	-	CASSFREGSEQYF	TGTGCCAGCAGTTTCCGGGAGGGCTCCGAGCAGTACTTC
-	TRBV18	TRBJ2-7	-	CASSPPFGLRAYEQYF	TGTGCCAGCTCACCACCGTTCGGTCTCAGGGCCTACGAGCAGTACTTC
TRBD1	TRBV5-5	TRBJ1-3	-	CASSLARDRGNTIYF	TGTGCCAGCAGCTTGGCCCGGGACAGGGGAAACACCATATATTTT
-	TRBV9	TRBJ1-5	-	CASSSRGTYQPQHF	TGTGCCAGCAGCTCACGGGGCACTTACCAGCCCCAGCATTTT
TRBD1	TRBV5-5	TRBJ1-6	once	CASGLTGGVRSPLHF	TGTGCCAGCGGCCTTACAGGGGGAGTAAGGTCACCCCTCCACTTT
-	TRBV19	TRBJ2-1	-	CASRDGYNEQFF	TGTGCCAGTAGGGACGGATACAATGAGCAGTTCTTC
-	TRBV27	TRBJ1-5	-	CASRAGSGDSNQPQHF	TGTGCCAGCAGGGCAGGGTCTGGGGATAGCAATCAGCCCCAGCATTTT
-	TRBV5-6	TRBJ2-2	once	CASSFAGTGELFF	TGTGCCAGCAGCTTCGCAGGTACCGGGGAGCTGTTTTTT
-	TRBV19	TRBJ2-7	-	CASSNQDGYEQYF	TGTGCCAGTAGCAACCAGGACGGCTACGAGCAGTACTTC
-	TRBV12-2	TRBJ2-7	-	CASRSERGRDSYEQYF	TGTGCAAGTCGCTCCGAAAGGGGCAGAGACTCTTACGAGCAGTACTTC
-	TRBV15	TRBJ2-5	-	CATSTTPGFGGPGTQYF	TGTGCCACCAGCACCACCCCAGGGTTTGGAGGCCCGGGAACCCAGTACTTC
TRBD2	TRBV6-1	TRBJ2-7	-	CASSEWGGAGAREQYF	TGTGCCAGCAGTGAATGGGGAGGAGCGGGGGCCCGGGAGCAGTACTTC
TRBD1	TRBV5-6	TRBJ2-3	-	CASSLPGQGADTQYF	TGTGCCAGCAGCTTGCCGGGACAGGGGGCAGATACGCAGTATTTT
-	TRBV11-2	TRBJ1-5	-	CASRSNTGQPQHF	TGTGCCAGCAGATCTAACACGGGTCAGCCCCAGCATTTT
TRBD1	TRBV27	TRBJ1-2	-	CASSQHRDSIIYGYTF	TGTGCCAGCAGTCAACACCGGGACAGTATCATTTATGGCTACACCTTC
TRBD1	TRBV27	TRBJ1-1	-	CASGLTGVFGYTEAFF	TGTGCCAGCGGGTTGACAGGGGTATTTGGGTACACTGAAGCTTTCTTT
-	TRBV6-5	TRBJ2-2	once	CASSYGQHTGELFF	TGTGCCAGCAGTTATGGACAACACACCGGGGAGCTGTTTTTT
-	TRBV19	TRBJ2-7	-	CASSIGGTGSYEQYF	TGTGCCAGTAGTATCGGTGGGACTGGTTCCTACGAGCAGTACTTC
TRBD1	TRBV14	TRBJ1-4	few	CASSLTGVNEKLFF	TGTGCCAGCAGCCTGACAGGGGTTAATGAAAAACTGTTTTTT